The clone carrying this TCR beta chain was seen more than once but under ten times. Its antigen remains unidentified. Expressed TCRB transcripts got sequenced, as all isolated RNA was reverse transcribed. Naive, central memory and regulatory T cell samples averaged roughly 3.4 million immunoSEQ reads each. TCRdb's copy holds only in-frame clones and misses some; the assay was immunoSEQ multiplex PCR. This sample yields roughly 350,000 clones, of which around 10% are seen a single time; about 0.6% belongs to the top ten. The data were taken from a study of beta chain features in type 1 diabetes. Turning to the study itself: The number of sorted cells examined across all samples was around 98 million. Study results and caveats: Significant though moderate, a shortening of TCRB CDR3s appeared in all four CD4+ subsets of Type 1 diabetes patients.

In germline, CDR1 is KGHSH, CDR2 LQKENI. The V gene lost 3 bases and the J gene lost 0 bases, with 8 bases spanning the gap. The CDR3 consists of 14 residues. The purity of all sorted populations exceeded 98%. This sequence joins TRBV18 and TRBJ1-1, with D hard to call. Sample: central memory CD4+ T cells from blood. This TCR derives from a man under 40 with type 1 diabetes. The CDR3 DNA reads as TGTGCCAGCTCACCCACCCAGCTGAACACTGAAGCTTTCTTT. Amino acid sequence: CASSPTQLNTEAFF.